Detailed here is one TCR beta chain. Antigen specificity is unknown. These data belong to a study of shared clonotypes between healthy human individuals. Study in general: Aged between 18 and 49, the donors were two women and three men.

Study outcomes and limitations: The study drew on few donors, limiting represented genetic and exposure-history diversity.

TCRdb's table, derived via immunoSEQ multiplex PCR, lists solely in-frame clones and lacks some. The table lists some 480,000 clones, 65% to 80% of them singletons. Genomic DNA for unsorted samples, which was extracted with the QIAamp DNA Blood Mini kit, came from about 90 million PBMCs. This clonotype originated in a woman aged 40 to 55 in good health. Some clones in this sample may be carry-over from other donors' samples. The sequencing input was PBMCs.

The CDR3 loop reads CASSERGTGSYEQYF. CDR3 bases: TGTGCCAGCAGTGAAAGGGGGACAGGGTCGTACGAGCAGTACTTC. The V call is TRBV6-1, the J call TRBJ2-7; TRBD1 matches at 9 bases. The CDR3 is made up of 15 amino acids. V shed 2 bases, J shed 4 bases, and the junction held 6 bases outside the gene matches. Germline CDR1 MNHNS, CDR2 SASEGT.